A selection of T cell receptor beta chains follows, all from one sample in a study of T cells in Graves' hyperthyroidism and ophthalmopathy. TCRdb re-called the multiplex PCR reads with MiXCR, one entry per CDR3 protein. Of some 490,000 distinct CDR3 sequences detected, approximately 22% appear once; the ten largest clones hold around 47%. Material for sequencing was blood. These receptors were taken from a woman aged 70-85 years with Graves' ophthalmopathy. CDR3s include the opening cysteine and the closing phenylalanine or tryptophan. A D gene is named only where the DNA matches it firmly. Where a row states a size, it is once, few, many or the class of an expanded clone; other rows omit it.

J gene	CDR3 length	D gene	clone size	V gene	CDR3 protein	CDR3 DNA
TRBJ2-7	13	TRBD2	NA	TRBV6-1	CASRIAGESEQYF	TGTGCCAGCAGAATAGCGGGAGAAAGCGAGCAGTACTTC
TRBJ1-2	12	NA	many	TRBV7-2	CARQKEGYGYTF	TGTGCCAGACAAAAGGAAGGCTATGGCTACACCTTC
TRBJ2-1	14	NA	few	TRBV29-1	CSVEDQARINEQFF	TGCAGCGTTGAAGATCAAGCCAGGATCAATGAGCAGTTCTTC
TRBJ2-7	18	TRBD2	NA	TRBV12-3/TRBV12-4	CASSFDRGRLAGGYEQYF	TGTGCCAGCAGTTTTGACAGGGGGAGACTAGCGGGAGGATACGAGCAGTACTTC
TRBJ2-3	16	TRBD2	many	TRBV27	CASSVFTTSGTDTQYF	TGTGCCAGCAGCGTATTCACGACTAGCGGCACAGATACGCAGTATTTT
TRBJ2-1	15	TRBD2	few	TRBV20-1	CSAPLGEREDNEQFF	TGCAGTGCTCCCCTGGGTGAGCGGGAGGACAATGAGCAGTTCTTC
TRBJ2-5	14	TRBD2	NA	TRBV2	CASGPAGLQETQYF	TGTGCCAGTGGTCCAGCGGGATTACAAGAGACCCAGTACTTC
TRBJ2-1	13	NA	NA	TRBV2	CATRTNSFNEQFF	TGTGCCACCCGAACCAACAGTTTCAATGAGCAGTTCTTC
TRBJ1-1	14	TRBD1	many	TRBV5-6	CASSSTGSRTEAFF	TGTGCCAGCAGCTCGACAGGGAGTCGGACTGAAGCTTTCTTT
TRBJ2-2	15	NA	NA	TRBV5-4	CASSSDLATTGELFF	TGTGCCAGCAGCTCCGATCTAGCGACGACCGGGGAGCTGTTTTTT
TRBJ2-2	15	TRBD1	few	TRBV30	CAWSSTGFGLRELFF	TGTGCCTGGAGCTCGACAGGGTTTGGTCTGCGGGAGCTGTTTTTT
TRBJ1-3	16	NA	few	TRBV3-1	CASSHQSRSSGNTIYF	TGTGCCAGCAGCCACCAAAGCAGATCCTCTGGAAACACCATATATTTT
TRBJ2-7	13	NA	NA	TRBV7-3	CASSLHQDYEQYF	TGTGCCAGCAGCCTCCATCAGGACTACGAGCAGTACTTC
TRBJ2-7	16	TRBD1	NA	TRBV18	CASSPPLGQGADEQYF	TGTGCCAGCTCACCACCCCTGGGGCAGGGGGCTGACGAGCAGTACTTC
TRBJ1-2	12	NA	many	TRBV6-2/TRBV6-3	CASSFEGNGYTF	TGTGCCAGCAGCTTCGAGGGGAATGGCTACACCTTC
TRBJ2-1	18	TRBD2	NA	TRBV11-2	CASSLGGTSGSSYNEQFF	TGTGCCAGCAGCTTAGGGGGGACTAGCGGGAGTTCCTACAATGAGCAGTTCTTC
TRBJ2-5	15	NA	many	TRBV11-2	CASSLDRPDQETQYF	TGTGCCAGCAGCTTAGACCGACCCGACCAAGAGACCCAGTACTTC
TRBJ1-1	12	NA	NA	TRBV6-1	CASNRMNTEAFF	TGTGCCAGCAACCGAATGAACACTGAAGCTTTCTTT
TRBJ2-1	15	TRBD2	few	TRBV7-9	CASSPRAGFGNEQFF	TGTGCCAGCAGCCCCCGAGCGGGATTCGGCAATGAGCAGTTCTTC
TRBJ1-1	14	NA	many	TRBV5-1	CASSDRTANTEAFF	TGCGCCAGCAGCGATCGAACAGCGAACACTGAAGCTTTCTTT
TRBJ2-3	16	TRBD2	few	TRBV7-8	CASSSTGTSVGDTQYF	TGTGCCAGCAGCTCGACAGGGACTAGCGTGGGAGATACGCAGTATTTT
TRBJ2-3	12	NA	few	TRBV6-5	CASSYPVGTQYF	TGTGCCAGCAGTTACCCCGTTGGTACGCAGTATTTT
TRBJ1-4	17	NA	few	TRBV5-1	CASSLDPTWGTNEKLFF	TGCGCCAGCAGCTTGGACCCTACATGGGGAACTAATGAAAAACTGTTTTTT
TRBJ2-1	13	NA	few	TRBV14	CASSPRLGGEQFF	TGTGCCAGCAGCCCCCGACTCGGGGGTGAGCAGTTCTTC
TRBJ2-3	15	TRBD2	few	TRBV11-2	CASSRTSQSRDTQYF	TGTGCCAGCAGTCGGACTAGCCAGTCGAGAGATACGCAGTATTTT
TRBJ2-3	14	NA	NA	TRBV6-1	CASSEGAGLDTQYF	TGTGCCAGCAGTGAAGGGGCTGGACTTGATACGCAGTATTTT
TRBJ2-7	15	NA	NA	TRBV7-3	CASSLTYREAYEQYF	TGTGCCAGCAGCTTAACGTATAGGGAAGCCTACGAGCAGTACTTC
TRBJ2-5	14	NA	NA	TRBV2	CASSPENGFETQYF	TGTGCCAGCAGTCCCGAGAACGGGTTTGAGACCCAGTACTTC
TRBJ1-1	15	NA	few	TRBV20-1	CSARDSRGGNTEAFF	TGCAGTGCTAGAGATAGTAGGGGGGGAAACACTGAAGCTTTCTTT
TRBJ2-5	15	TRBD1	NA	TRBV6-1	CASSSPGQGQETQYF	TGTGCCAGCAGTTCCCCGGGACAGGGCCAAGAGACCCAGTACTTC
TRBJ2-3	12	NA	NA	TRBV5-1	CASSLRIPIMYF	TGCGCCAGCAGCTTGCGAATACCAATAATGTATTTT
TRBJ2-7	13	TRBD2	NA	TRBV24-1	CASRTSGSNEQYF	TGTGCCAGCCGAACTAGCGGGAGCAACGAGCAGTACTTC
TRBJ2-3	15	NA	few	TRBV6-2/TRBV6-3	CASSSPVTSTDTQYF	TGTGCCAGCAGTTCCCCGGTGACTAGCACAGATACGCAGTATTTT
TRBJ2-1	14	NA	NA	TRBV7-9	CASSVSVGQREQFF	TGTGCCAGCAGCGTCTCTGTAGGTCAACGGGAGCAGTTCTTC
TRBJ2-3	14	NA	many	TRBV7-8	CASSLGQRTDTQYF	TGTGCCAGCAGCTTAGGACAGCGCACAGATACGCAGTATTTT
TRBJ2-3	13	NA	NA	TRBV20-1	CSARDMGEDTQYF	TGCAGTGCTAGAGATATGGGGGAAGATACGCAGTATTTT
TRBJ2-7	14	NA	many	TRBV7-2	CASSLRGGENEQYF	TGTGCCAGCAGCCTACGCGGGGGCGAGAACGAGCAGTACTTC
TRBJ1-1	13	NA	many	TRBV27	CASSFFQNTEAFF	TGTGCCAGCAGTTTCTTTCAGAACACTGAAGCTTTCTTT
TRBJ2-1	15	NA	NA	TRBV10-1	CASSDWGPSENEQFF	TGCGCCAGCAGTGATTGGGGACCCTCGGAAAATGAGCAGTTCTTC
TRBJ2-3	13	NA	NA	TRBV10-3	CAIRGTATDTQYF	TGTGCCATCAGGGGGACTGCCACAGATACGCAGTATTTT
TRBJ2-7	13	NA	few	TRBV6-2/TRBV6-3	CASSYGVTGEQYF	TGTGCCAGCAGTTACGGGGTGACAGGCGAGCAGTACTTC
TRBJ1-3	16	TRBD1	NA	TRBV7-9	CASSLKGQDPGNTIYF	TGTGCCAGCAGCTTAAAGGGACAGGACCCTGGAAACACCATATATTTT
TRBJ2-7	14	NA	NA	TRBV11-2	CASSSRALTYELYF	TGTGCCAGCAGCTCCCGGGCCCTAACCTACGAGCTGTACTTC
TRBJ1-2	14	NA	many	TRBV6-5	CASSYSSANYGYTF	TGTGCCAGCAGTTACTCGAGTGCTAACTATGGCTACACCTTC
TRBJ1-4	17	NA	NA	TRBV6-1	CASSSLGQDATNEKLFF	TGTGCCAGCAGCTCCCTGGGACAAGATGCAACTAATGAAAAACTGTTTTTT
TRBJ2-7	14	TRBD1	NA	TRBV30	CAWNPGQGSYEQYF	TGTGCCTGGAACCCGGGACAGGGATCCTACGAGCAGTACTTC
TRBJ2-5	15	TRBD1	many	TRBV28	CATRPRQGSRETQYF	TGTGCCACAAGGCCCCGACAGGGATCGCGAGAGACCCAGTACTTC
TRBJ2-7	14	TRBD2	few	TRBV6-2/TRBV6-3	CASSPSGRKYEQYF	TGTGCCAGCAGTCCGAGCGGGAGGAAGTACGAGCAGTACTTC
TRBJ1-1	15	TRBD1	few	TRBV5-1	CASSVQGAAGTEAFF	TGCGCCAGCAGTGTACAGGGGGCAGCGGGCACTGAAGCTTTCTTT
TRBJ1-5	16	TRBD1	many	TRBV28	CASSSPGDRGNQPQHF	TGTGCCAGCAGCTCACCGGGGGACAGGGGTAATCAGCCCCAGCATTTT